This T cell receptor (beta chain) was recovered during a study of long-term antiretroviral therapy in people with HIV. As for this clone: The antigen remains unidentified.

Study findings and constraints: HIV repertoires spanned narrower CDR3 length ranges than controls.

It was version v3.0 of the immunoSEQ assay that was run at survey level. Profiled with immunoSEQ multiplex PCR; TCRdb holds only in-frame clones, not every one. The table shows 24,000 or so clones, with 90% to 95% occurring only once. The receptor was isolated from a woman aged 40 to 50 with HIV. The sample was unsorted PBMCs, taken 7.6 years after starting antiretroviral therapy.

This CDR3 is CASSFPGLAGAGTDTQYF. For the CDR3, the DNA is TGTGCCAGCAGCTTCCCGGGACTAGCGGGGGCCGGCACAGATACGCAGTATTTT. This rearrangement joins TRBV7-9 to TRBJ2-3; TRBD2 matches 14 bases. With V trimmed by 3 bases and J by 1 base, 6 bases remained unmatched. This CDR3 spans 18 amino acids. Looked up from germline, CDR1 is SEHNR and CDR2 is FQNEAQ (reference sequence).